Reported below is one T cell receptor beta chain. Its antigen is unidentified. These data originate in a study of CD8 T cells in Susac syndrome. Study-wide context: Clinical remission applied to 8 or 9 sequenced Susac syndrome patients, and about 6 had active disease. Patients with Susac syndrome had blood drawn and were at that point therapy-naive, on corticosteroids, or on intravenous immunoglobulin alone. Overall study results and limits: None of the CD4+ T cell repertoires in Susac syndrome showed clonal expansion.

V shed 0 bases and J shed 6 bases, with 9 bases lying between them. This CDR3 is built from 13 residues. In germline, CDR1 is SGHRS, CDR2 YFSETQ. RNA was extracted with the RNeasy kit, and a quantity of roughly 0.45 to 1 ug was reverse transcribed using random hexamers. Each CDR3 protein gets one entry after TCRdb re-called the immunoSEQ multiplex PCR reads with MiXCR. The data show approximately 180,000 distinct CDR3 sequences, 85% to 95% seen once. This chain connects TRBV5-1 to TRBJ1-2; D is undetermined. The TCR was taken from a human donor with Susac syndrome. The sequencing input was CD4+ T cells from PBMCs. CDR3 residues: CASSLERTHGYTF. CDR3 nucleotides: TGCGCCAGCAGCTTGGAGCGGACCCATGGCTACACCTTC.